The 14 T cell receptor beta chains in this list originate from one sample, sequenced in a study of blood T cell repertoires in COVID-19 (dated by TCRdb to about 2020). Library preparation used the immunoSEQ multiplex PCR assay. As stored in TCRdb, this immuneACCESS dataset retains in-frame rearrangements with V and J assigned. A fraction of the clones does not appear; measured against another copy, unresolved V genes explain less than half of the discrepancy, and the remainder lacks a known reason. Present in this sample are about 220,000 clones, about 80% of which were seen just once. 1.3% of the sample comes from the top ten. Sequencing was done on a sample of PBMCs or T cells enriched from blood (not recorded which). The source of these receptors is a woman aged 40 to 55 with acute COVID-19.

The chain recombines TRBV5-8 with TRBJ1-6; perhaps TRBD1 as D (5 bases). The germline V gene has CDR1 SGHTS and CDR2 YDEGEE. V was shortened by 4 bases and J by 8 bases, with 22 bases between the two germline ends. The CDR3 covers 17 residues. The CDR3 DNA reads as TGTGCCAGCAGCGGGGGGGTCCTTAATCTGCCTTATTCACCCCTCCACTTT. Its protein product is CASSGGVLNLPYSPLHF.

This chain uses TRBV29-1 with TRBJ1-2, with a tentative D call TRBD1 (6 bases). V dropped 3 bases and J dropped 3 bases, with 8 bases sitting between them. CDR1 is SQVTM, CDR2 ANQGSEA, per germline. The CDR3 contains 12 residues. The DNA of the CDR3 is TGCAGCGTTGAGACAGGCCACTATGGCTACACCTTC. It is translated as CSVETGHYGYTF.

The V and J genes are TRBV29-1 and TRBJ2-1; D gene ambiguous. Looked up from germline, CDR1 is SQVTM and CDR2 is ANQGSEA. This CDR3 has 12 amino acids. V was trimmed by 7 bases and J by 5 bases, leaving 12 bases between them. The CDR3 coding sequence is TGCAGCGGTCTGAAGCCGGACAATGAGCAGTTCTTC. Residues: CSGLKPDNEQFF.

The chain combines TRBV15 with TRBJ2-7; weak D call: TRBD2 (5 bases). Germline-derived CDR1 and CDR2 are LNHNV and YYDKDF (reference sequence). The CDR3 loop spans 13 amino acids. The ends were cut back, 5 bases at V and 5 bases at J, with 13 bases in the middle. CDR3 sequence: CATSGGGSNEQYF. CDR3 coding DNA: TGTGCCACCAGCGGAGGAGGTTCTAACGAGCAGTACTTC.

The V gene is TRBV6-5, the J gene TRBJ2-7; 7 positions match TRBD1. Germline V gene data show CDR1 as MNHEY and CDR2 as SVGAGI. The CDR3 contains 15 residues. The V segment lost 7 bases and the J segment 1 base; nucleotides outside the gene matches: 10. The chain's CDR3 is CASKKGGVGSYEQYF. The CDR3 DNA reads TGTGCCAGCAAAAAAGGGGGCGTCGGGTCCTACGAGCAGTACTTC.

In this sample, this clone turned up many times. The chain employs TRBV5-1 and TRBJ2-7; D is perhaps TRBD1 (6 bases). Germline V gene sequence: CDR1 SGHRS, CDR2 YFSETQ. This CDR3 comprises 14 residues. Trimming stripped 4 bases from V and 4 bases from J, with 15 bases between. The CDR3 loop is CASSPGHNLYEQYF. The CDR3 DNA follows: TGCGCCAGCAGCCCGGGACACAATTTATACGAGCAGTACTTC.

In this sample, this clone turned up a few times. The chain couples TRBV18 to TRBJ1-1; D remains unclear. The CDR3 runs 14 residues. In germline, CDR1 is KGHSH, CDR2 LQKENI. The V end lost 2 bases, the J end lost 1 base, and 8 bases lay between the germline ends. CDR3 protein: CASSPVARNTEAFF. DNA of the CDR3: TGTGCCAGCTCACCAGTGGCCAGGAACACTGAAGCTTTCTTT.

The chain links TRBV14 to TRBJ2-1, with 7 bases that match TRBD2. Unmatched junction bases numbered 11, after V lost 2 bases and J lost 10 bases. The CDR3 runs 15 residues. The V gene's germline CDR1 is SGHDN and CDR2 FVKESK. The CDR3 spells CASSQRDYPPGEQFF. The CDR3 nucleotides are TGTGCCAGCAGCCAACGGGACTATCCGCCAGGGGAGCAGTTCTTC.

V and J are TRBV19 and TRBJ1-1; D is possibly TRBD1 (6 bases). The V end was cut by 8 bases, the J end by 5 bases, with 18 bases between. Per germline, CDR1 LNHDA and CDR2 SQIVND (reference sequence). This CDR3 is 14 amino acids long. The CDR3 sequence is CASFSRGATTEAFF. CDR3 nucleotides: TGTGCCAGTTTCTCCCGGGGGGCCACAACTGAAGCTTTCTTT.

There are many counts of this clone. This CDR3 reads CASSLGAGRDGYTF. The CDR3, as DNA: TGCGCCAGCAGCTTGGGGGCAGGGAGGGATGGCTACACCTTC. The V gene is TRBV5-1, the J gene TRBJ1-2; perhaps TRBD1 as D (5 bases). Germline V lookup: CDR1 SGHRS, CDR2 YFSETQ. Trimming cost V 0 bases and J 6 bases, with 12 bases left between them. The CDR3 has 14 residues.

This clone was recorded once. The CDR3 DNA reads as TGCGCCAGCAGCCAAGAGGTCCGGAACAGGGTTTTTGGCACTGAAGCTTTCTTT. This sequence encodes CASSQEVRNRVFGTEAFF. V gene TRBV4-3 combines with J gene TRBJ1-1, with TRBD1 as a possible D gene (6 bases). Trimming pared 0 bases from V and 4 bases from J, leaving 21 bases between. Germline V lookup: CDR1 LGHNA, CDR2 YSLEER. The CDR3 runs 18 residues.

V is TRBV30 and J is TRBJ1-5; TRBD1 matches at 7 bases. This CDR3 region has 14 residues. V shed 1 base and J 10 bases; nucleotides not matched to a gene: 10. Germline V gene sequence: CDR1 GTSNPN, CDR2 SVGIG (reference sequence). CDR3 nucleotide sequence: TGTGCCTGGAGTGGAGGGGGACAGAATATTCCCCAGCATTTT. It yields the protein CAWSGGGQNIPQHF.

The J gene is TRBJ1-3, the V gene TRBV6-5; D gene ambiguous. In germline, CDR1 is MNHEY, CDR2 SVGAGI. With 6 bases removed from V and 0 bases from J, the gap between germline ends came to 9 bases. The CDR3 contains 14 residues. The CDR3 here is CASSPGSSGNTIYF. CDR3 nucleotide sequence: TGTGCCAGCAGCCCGGGGTCCTCTGGAAACACCATATATTTT.

The CDR3 protein is CASSPPSGGGNNEQFF. The CDR3 nucleotides are TGTGCCAGCTCCCCCCCGTCCGGGGGAGGAAACAATGAGCAGTTCTTC. The V and J genes are TRBV18 and TRBJ2-1; TRBD2 is a possible D gene (6 bases). Trimming pared 6 bases from V and 5 bases from J, leaving 20 bases between. Looked up from germline, CDR1 is KGHSH and CDR2 is LQKENI. The CDR3 spans 16 residues.